This is a list of T cell receptor beta chains from one sample in a study of blood T cells in healthy people across ages. TCRdb re-derived calls from the 5' RACE reads in MiXCR, one entry per CDR3 protein. The sample shows 1.5 million to 2 million distinct CDR3 sequences, approximately 28% of them seen only once. The sample consisted of blood. The receptors were sampled from a woman in her twenties or thirties in good health. Each CDR3 is given with its conserved first and last residue. The order of the fields is D gene, clone size, J gene, V gene, CDR3 protein, CDR3 DNA. D genes are given only for firm matches. Clone size is given for some rows only: seen once, a few or many times, or a class if the clone is expanded.

D: .; size: few; J: TRBJ2-5; V: TRBV4-3; CDR3: CASSQDPDSGETQYF; DNA: TGCGCCAGCAGCCAAGATCCGGACAGCGGGGAGACCCAGTACTTC
D: TRBD2; size: .; J: TRBJ2-1; V: TRBV20-1; CDR3: CSARPHLAGGPNEQFF; DNA: TGCAGTGCCCGACCTCACCTAGCGGGAGGGCCGAATGAGCAGTTCTTC
D: .; size: few; J: TRBJ1-6; V: TRBV10-3; CDR3: CAISEGVNSPLHF; DNA: TGTGCCATCAGTGAGGGAGTCAATTCACCCCTCCACTTT
D: TRBD2; size: many; J: TRBJ2-3; V: TRBV10-2; CDR3: CASGTSGTTDTQYF; DNA: TGCGCCAGCGGGACTAGCGGGACCACAGATACGCAGTATTTT
D: .; size: few; J: TRBJ2-1; V: TRBV5-1; CDR3: CASSLKAVTNNEQFF; DNA: TGCGCCAGCAGCTTAAAGGCAGTTACTAACAATGAGCAGTTCTTC
D: TRBD1; size: .; J: TRBJ2-5; V: TRBV9; CDR3: CASSVEGQGVGTQYF; DNA: TGTGCCAGCAGCGTCGAAGGACAGGGGGTGGGGACCCAGTACTTC
D: .; size: .; J: TRBJ2-5; V: TRBV25-1; CDR3: CASSDRGSFETQYF; DNA: TGTGCCAGCAGTGACAGGGGATCGTTTGAGACCCAGTACTTC
D: TRBD2; size: few; J: TRBJ2-5; V: TRBV18; CDR3: CASSPRREGLGETQYF; DNA: TGTGCCAGCTCACCAAGGCGGGAGGGCCTAGGAGAGACCCAGTACTTC
D: .; size: .; J: TRBJ2-5; V: TRBV2; CDR3: CASNRGIQETQYF; DNA: TGTGCCAGCAACCGGGGGATACAAGAGACCCAGTACTTC
D: .; size: .; J: TRBJ1-1; V: TRBV29-1; CDR3: CSVVGLGNTEAFF; DNA: TGCAGCGTTGTGGGGTTAGGGAACACTGAAGCTTTCTTT
D: .; size: many; J: TRBJ2-7; V: TRBV29-1; CDR3: CSVVLRSTGHEQYF; DNA: TGCAGCGTTGTCCTACGATCGACAGGCCACGAGCAGTACTTC
D: TRBD1; size: .; J: TRBJ1-2; V: TRBV29-1; CDR3: CSAARTGGHGYTF; DNA: TGCAGCGCCGCCCGGACAGGGGGCCATGGCTACACCTTC
D: TRBD1; size: .; J: TRBJ1-4; V: TRBV2; CDR3: CASKNRGRMGEKLFF; DNA: TGTGCCAGCAAGAACAGGGGGCGCATGGGTGAAAAACTGTTTTTT
D: .; size: .; J: TRBJ1-1; V: TRBV7-2; CDR3: CASSWTGTKAFF; DNA: TGTGCCAGCAGTTGGACGGGCACTAAAGCTTTCTTT
D: .; size: .; J: TRBJ2-1; V: TRBV18; CDR3: CASPPLEHLEQFF; DNA: TGTGCCAGCCCACCATTGGAACACTTAGAGCAGTTCTTC
D: TRBD2; size: few; J: TRBJ2-3; V: TRBV20-1; CDR3: CSAGPAGGTDTQYF; DNA: TGCAGTGCTGGACCAGCGGGAGGCACAGATACGCAGTATTTT
D: .; size: few; J: TRBJ2-5; V: TRBV21-1; CDR3: CASSPTGPAGTQYF; DNA: TGTGCCAGCAGCCCGACCGGCCCCGCGGGGACCCAGTACTTC
D: .; size: many; J: TRBJ2-3; V: TRBV20-1; CDR3: CSAARADTDTQYF; DNA: TGCAGTGCTGCCCGTGCGGACACAGATACGCAGTATTTT
D: TRBD1; size: many; J: TRBJ2-7; V: TRBV28; CDR3: CASRPAGQGGSYEQYF; DNA: TGTGCCAGCAGACCCGCCGGACAGGGAGGCTCCTACGAGCAGTACTTC
D: TRBD2; size: .; J: TRBJ2-2; V: TRBV27; CDR3: CASSHPSGGVAGDLFF; DNA: TGTGCCAGCAGTCATCCTAGCGGGGGAGTCGCCGGGGATCTGTTTTTT
D: TRBD1; size: .; J: TRBJ2-5; V: TRBV27; CDR3: CASSISARGMEETQYF; DNA: TGTGCCAGCAGTATATCTGCCAGGGGGATGGAGGAGACCCAGTACTTC
D: TRBD1; size: .; J: TRBJ1-1; V: TRBV7-9; CDR3: CATSRQGLNTEAFF; DNA: TGTGCCACCTCAAGACAGGGACTGAACACTGAAGCTTTCTTT
D: TRBD2; size: few; J: TRBJ2-5; V: TRBV7-9; CDR3: CASSNRTSGGQETQYF; DNA: TGTGCCAGCAGCAATCGGACTAGCGGGGGCCAAGAGACCCAGTACTTC
D: .; size: few; J: TRBJ1-1; V: TRBV9; CDR3: CASNSNAGNTEAFF; DNA: TGTGCCAGCAATTCTAATGCGGGGAACACTGAAGCTTTCTTT
D: TRBD2; size: .; J: TRBJ2-1; V: TRBV2; CDR3: CASSGRAQGEQFF; DNA: TGTGCCAGCAGCGGGAGGGCCCAGGGTGAGCAGTTCTTC
D: .; size: many; J: TRBJ2-7; V: TRBV20-1; CDR3: CSVKSSYEQYF; DNA: TGCAGTGTCAAGAGCTCCTACGAGCAGTACTTC
D: .; size: .; J: TRBJ2-1; V: TRBV7-2; CDR3: CASSRLIGVAEQFF; DNA: TGTGCCAGCAGCCGCTTGATAGGGGTGGCTGAGCAGTTCTTC
D: .; size: .; J: TRBJ2-2; V: TRBV6-5; CDR3: CASSYGRHTGELFF; DNA: TGTGCCAGCAGTTACGGCAGGCACACCGGGGAGCTGTTTTTT
D: TRBD1; size: .; J: TRBJ2-1; V: TRBV28; CDR3: CATGLTGSNEQFF; DNA: TGTGCCACCGGACTGACAGGGAGCAATGAGCAGTTCTTC
D: .; size: .; J: TRBJ2-1; V: TRBV5-1; CDR3: CASSLVAGGGTDEQFF; DNA: TGCGCCAGCAGCTTGGTCGCGGGGGGAGGGACAGATGAGCAGTTCTTC
D: TRBD2; size: few; J: TRBJ2-3; V: TRBV29-1; CDR3: CSVVAGPSTDTQYF; DNA: TGCAGCGTTGTAGCGGGGCCCTCCACAGATACGCAGTATTTT
D: .; size: .; J: TRBJ2-3; V: TRBV6-1; CDR3: CASSEDRGFTDTQYF; DNA: TGTGCCAGCAGTGAAGATCGGGGGTTCACAGATACGCAGTATTTT
D: .; size: .; J: TRBJ1-5; V: TRBV30; CDR3: CAYPPGAGQPQHF; DNA: TGTGCCTACCCACCAGGGGCGGGTCAGCCCCAGCATTTT
D: .; size: few; J: TRBJ1-4; V: TRBV25-1; CDR3: CASSPDGTRGEKLFF; DNA: TGTGCCAGCAGTCCCGACGGGACGAGGGGTGAAAAACTGTTTTTT
D: .; size: few; J: TRBJ2-7; V: TRBV5-1; CDR3: CASSLTGNQAYEQYF; DNA: TGCGCCAGCAGCTTGACAGGGAATCAAGCCTACGAGCAGTACTTC
D: .; size: few; J: TRBJ2-3; V: TRBV10-1; CDR3: CASSEVTSSAQYF; DNA: TGCGCCAGCAGTGAGGTGACCTCGTCGGCGCAGTATTTT
D: TRBD1; size: .; J: TRBJ1-2; V: TRBV12-3/TRBV12-4; CDR3: CASSRGQGNYSYTF; DNA: TGTGCCAGCAGCCGCGGACAGGGGAACTATAGCTACACCTTC
D: TRBD2; size: .; J: TRBJ2-3; V: TRBV20-1; CDR3: CSARVPSGRANTQYF; DNA: TGCAGTGCTAGGGTCCCCAGCGGGAGGGCGAATACGCAGTATTTT
D: TRBD1; size: .; J: TRBJ2-1; V: TRBV28; CDR3: CASRRETGTYNEQFF; DNA: TGTGCCAGCAGAAGGGAGACAGGGACCTACAATGAGCAGTTCTTC
D: TRBD1; size: .; J: TRBJ1-1; V: TRBV18; CDR3: CASFQSRGQDTEAFF; DNA: TGTGCCAGCTTTCAATCCAGGGGGCAGGACACTGAAGCTTTCTTT